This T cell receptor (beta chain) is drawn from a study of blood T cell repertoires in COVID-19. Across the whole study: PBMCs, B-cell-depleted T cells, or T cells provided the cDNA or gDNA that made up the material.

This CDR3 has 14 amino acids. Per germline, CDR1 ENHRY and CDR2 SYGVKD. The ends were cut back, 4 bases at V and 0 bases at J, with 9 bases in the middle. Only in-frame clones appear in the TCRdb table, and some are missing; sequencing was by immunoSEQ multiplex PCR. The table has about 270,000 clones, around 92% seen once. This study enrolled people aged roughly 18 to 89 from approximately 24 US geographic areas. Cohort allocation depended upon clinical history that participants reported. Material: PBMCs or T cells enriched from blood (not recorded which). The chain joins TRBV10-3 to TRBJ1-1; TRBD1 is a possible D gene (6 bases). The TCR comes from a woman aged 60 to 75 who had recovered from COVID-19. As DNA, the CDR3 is TGTGCCATCAGTGGGGGGGGCATGAACACTGAAGCTTTCTTT. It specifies CAISGGGMNTEAFF.